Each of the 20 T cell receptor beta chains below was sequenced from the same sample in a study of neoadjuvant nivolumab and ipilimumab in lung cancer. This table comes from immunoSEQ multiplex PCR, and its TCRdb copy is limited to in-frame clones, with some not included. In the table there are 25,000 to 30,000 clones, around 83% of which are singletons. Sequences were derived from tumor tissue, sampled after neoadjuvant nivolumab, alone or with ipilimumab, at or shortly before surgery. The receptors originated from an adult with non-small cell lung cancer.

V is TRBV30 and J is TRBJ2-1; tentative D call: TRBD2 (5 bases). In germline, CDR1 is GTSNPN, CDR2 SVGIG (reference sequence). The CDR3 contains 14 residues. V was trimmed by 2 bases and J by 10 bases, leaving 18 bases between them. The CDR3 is CAWSSETTSVEQFF. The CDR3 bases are TGTGCCTGGAGTTCAGAGACTACCAGCGTGGAGCAGTTCTTC.

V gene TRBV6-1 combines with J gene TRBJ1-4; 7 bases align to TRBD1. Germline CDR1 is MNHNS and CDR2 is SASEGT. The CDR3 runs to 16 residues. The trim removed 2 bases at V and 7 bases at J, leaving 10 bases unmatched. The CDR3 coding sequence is TGTGCCAGCAGTGAAAAGGGTGGAGGGGGCAGTGAAAAACTGTTTTTT. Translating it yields CASSEKGGGGSEKLFF.

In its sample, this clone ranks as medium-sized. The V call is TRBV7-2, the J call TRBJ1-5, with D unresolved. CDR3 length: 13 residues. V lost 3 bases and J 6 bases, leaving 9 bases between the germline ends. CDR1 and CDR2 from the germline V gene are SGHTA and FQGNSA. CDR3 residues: CASSFAWGQPQHF. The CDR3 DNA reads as TGTGCCAGCAGCTTCGCATGGGGTCAGCCCCAGCATTTT.

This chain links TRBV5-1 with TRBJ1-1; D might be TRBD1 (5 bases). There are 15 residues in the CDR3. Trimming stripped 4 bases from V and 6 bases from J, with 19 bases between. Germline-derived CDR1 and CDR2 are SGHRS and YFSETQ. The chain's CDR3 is CASSDAGPWGAEAFF. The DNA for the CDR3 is TGCGCCAGCAGCGACGCGGGGCCTTGGGGGGCTGAAGCTTTCTTT.

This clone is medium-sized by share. The CDR3 nucleotides read TGTGCCAGCAGTTACCTCCCCCCAGGGGGCATCTCCGGGGAGCTGTTTTTT. Translating it yields CASSYLPPGGISGELFF. The chain is built from TRBV28 and TRBJ2-2; 8 bases fit TRBD1. From germline, CDR1 is MDHEN and CDR2 SYDVKM. The CDR3 has 17 amino acids. With V trimmed by 4 bases and J by 6 bases, 13 bases remained unmatched.

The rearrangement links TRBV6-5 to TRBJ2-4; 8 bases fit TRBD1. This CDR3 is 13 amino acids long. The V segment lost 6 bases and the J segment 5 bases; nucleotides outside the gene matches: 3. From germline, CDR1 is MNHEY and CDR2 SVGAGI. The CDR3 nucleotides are TGTGCCAGCAGACAACAGGGGGAAAACATTCAGTACTTC. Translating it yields CASRQQGENIQYF.

The chain's CDR3 is CASSLGGTGAYEQYF. Here the CDR3 DNA reads TGTGCCAGCAGCTTGGGGGGGACAGGGGCCTACGAGCAGTACTTC. The V gene is TRBV5-4, the J gene TRBJ2-7; TRBD1 aligns across 10 bases. Trimming removed 0 bases from V and 2 bases from J; junction bases left unmatched: 2. Germline CDR1 and CDR2: SGHNT and YYREEE (reference sequence). This CDR3 has 15 residues.

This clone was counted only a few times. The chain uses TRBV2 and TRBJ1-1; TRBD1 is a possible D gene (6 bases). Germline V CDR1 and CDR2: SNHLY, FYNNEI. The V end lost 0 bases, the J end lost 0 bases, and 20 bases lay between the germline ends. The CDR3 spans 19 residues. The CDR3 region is CASSEALRYRTVLNTEAFF. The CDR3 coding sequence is TGTGCCAGCAGTGAAGCGCTTCGGTATAGGACAGTACTGAACACTGAAGCTTTCTTT.

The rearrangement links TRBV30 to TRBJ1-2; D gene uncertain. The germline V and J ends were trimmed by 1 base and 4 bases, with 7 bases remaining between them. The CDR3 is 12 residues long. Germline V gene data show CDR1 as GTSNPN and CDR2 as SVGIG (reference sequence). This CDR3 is CAWSGTSYGYTF. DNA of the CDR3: TGTGCCTGGAGTGGAACGAGCTATGGCTACACCTTC.

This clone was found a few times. In DNA form, the CDR3 reads TGCGCCAGCAGCTTCGGGTTCTATGGCTACACCTTC. This translates into CASSFGFYGYTF. The chain recombines TRBV5-1 with TRBJ1-2; no clear D gene. Between the trimmed V and J ends, which lost 2 bases and 4 bases, there was a span of 6 bases. This CDR3 has 12 amino acids. Germline CDR1 SGHRS, CDR2 YFSETQ.

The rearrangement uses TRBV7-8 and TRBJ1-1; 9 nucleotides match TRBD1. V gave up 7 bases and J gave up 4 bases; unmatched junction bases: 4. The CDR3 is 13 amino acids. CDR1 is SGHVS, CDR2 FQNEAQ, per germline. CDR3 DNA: TGTGCCAGCATGACAGGGGGTAGCACTGAAGCTTTCTTT. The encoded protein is CASMTGGSTEAFF.

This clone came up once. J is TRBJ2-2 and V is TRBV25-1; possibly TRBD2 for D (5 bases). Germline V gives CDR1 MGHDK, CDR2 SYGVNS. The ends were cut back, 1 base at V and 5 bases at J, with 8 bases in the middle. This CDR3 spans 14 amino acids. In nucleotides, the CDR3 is TGTGCCAGCAGTGAATGGACTGGGACCGGGGAGCTGTTTTTT. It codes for CASSEWTGTGELFF.

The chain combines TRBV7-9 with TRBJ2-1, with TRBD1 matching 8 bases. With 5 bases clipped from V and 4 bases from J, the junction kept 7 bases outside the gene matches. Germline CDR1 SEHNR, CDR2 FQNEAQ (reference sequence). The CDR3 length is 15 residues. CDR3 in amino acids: CASSTGTGLYNEQFF. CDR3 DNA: TGTGCCAGCAGCACGGGGACAGGACTTTACAATGAGCAGTTCTTC.

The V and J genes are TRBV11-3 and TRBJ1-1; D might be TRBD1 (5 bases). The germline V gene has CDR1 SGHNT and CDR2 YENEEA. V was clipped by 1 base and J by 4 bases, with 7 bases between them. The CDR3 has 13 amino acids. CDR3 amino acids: CASSLGQSTEAFF. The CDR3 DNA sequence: TGTGCCAGCAGCTTAGGACAGAGCACTGAAGCTTTCTTT.

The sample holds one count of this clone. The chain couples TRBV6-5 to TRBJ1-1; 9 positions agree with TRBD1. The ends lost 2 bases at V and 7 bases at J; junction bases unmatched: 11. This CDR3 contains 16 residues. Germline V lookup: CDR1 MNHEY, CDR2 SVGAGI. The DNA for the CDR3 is TGTGCCAGCAGTTACCTTTACAGGGGGCAATCCCTTGAAGCTTTCTTT. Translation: CASSYLYRGQSLEAFF.

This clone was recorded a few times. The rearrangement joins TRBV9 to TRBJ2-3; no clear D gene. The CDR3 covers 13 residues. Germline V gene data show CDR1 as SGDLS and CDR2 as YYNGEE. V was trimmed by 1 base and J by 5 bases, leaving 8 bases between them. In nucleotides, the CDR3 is TGTGCCAGCAGCGTAAGAACCGGAGATACGCAGTATTTT. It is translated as CASSVRTGDTQYF.

This CDR3 is CSDTTGSGYTF. The CDR3 DNA sequence: TGCAGCGACACAACAGGGAGCGGCTACACCTTC. The rearrangement joins TRBV29-1 to TRBJ1-2, with D possibly TRBD1 on 6 matching bases. Per the germline V gene, CDR1 is SQVTM and CDR2 is ANQGSEA. The CDR3 covers 11 residues. Trimming removed 7 bases at V and 8 bases at J, with 14 bases between.

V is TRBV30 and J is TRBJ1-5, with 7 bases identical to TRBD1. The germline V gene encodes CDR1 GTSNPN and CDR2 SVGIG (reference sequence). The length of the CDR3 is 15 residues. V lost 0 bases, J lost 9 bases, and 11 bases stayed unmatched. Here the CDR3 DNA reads TGTGCCTGGAGTGTCCGGACAGGCGGCAATGGGCCCCAGCATTTT. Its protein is CAWSVRTGGNGPQHF.

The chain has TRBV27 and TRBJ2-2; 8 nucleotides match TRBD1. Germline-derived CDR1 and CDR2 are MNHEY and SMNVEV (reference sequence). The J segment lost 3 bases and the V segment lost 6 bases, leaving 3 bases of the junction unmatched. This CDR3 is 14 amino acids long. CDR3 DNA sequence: TGTGCCAGCAGAAGGGGACAGGACACCGGGGAGCTGTTTTTT. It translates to CASRRGQDTGELFF.

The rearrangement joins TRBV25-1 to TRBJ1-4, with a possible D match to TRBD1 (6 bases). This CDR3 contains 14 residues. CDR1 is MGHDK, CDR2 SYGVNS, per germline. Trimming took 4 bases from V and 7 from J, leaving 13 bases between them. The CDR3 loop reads CASSGTASSEKLFF. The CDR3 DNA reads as TGTGCCAGCAGTGGGACAGCTTCGAGTGAAAAACTGTTTTTT.